This TCR beta chain was found in a study of T cells in Graves' hyperthyroidism and ophthalmopathy. Each person with ophthalmopathy scored at least 3 on the Clinical Activity Score, reached NOSPECS grade 4 or higher, and had been ill under 3 months. Diagnosis rested on symptoms, serum thyroxine and TRAb, thyroid ultrasound, and orbital computed tomography. Broader study findings: Most thyroid-expanded clonotypes above 0.001 were also found in blood. Researchers report that a 13 V-J model separated ophthalmopathy from stable hyperthyroidism.

RNA transcripts were the template for amplifying TCR beta CDR3 regions. The HTBI primer set served for first-round RT-PCR of the TCR CDR3. TCRdb passed the multiplex PCR reads through MiXCR, listing each CDR3 protein once. Of approximately 600,000 distinct CDR3 sequences listed, roughly 20% are singletons. V dropped 0 bases and J dropped 3 bases, with 12 bases sitting between them. This CDR3 is built from 16 residues. Germline lookup yields CDR1 MGHRA and CDR2 YSYEKL. Note on this clonotype: Its specificity is not known.

The receptor was derived from a young man with Graves' ophthalmopathy. Input material: blood. The chain has TRBV4-1 and TRBJ1-5; D is unclear. The CDR3 spells CASSQEVSASNQPQHF. CDR3 nucleotides: TGCGCCAGCAGCCAAGAGGTTTCGGCGTCCAATCAGCCCCAGCATTTT.